The T cell receptor (beta chain) under discussion was sequenced for a study of T cell responses to AZD1222 COVID-19 vaccine. Findings of the study overall: Seropositive AZD1222 recipients at baseline numbered only five or six. The donor cohort was predominantly white British with a female majority, and clonal diversity may have been underestimated. Spike-specific TCR breadth and depth went up after people got two AZD1222 doses.

Measured with immunoSEQ multiplex PCR; TCRdb has only the in-frame clones, and not every one. The sample has some 150,000 clones, 92% seen once. On this clone itself: Its antigen is currently unknown.

CDR1 SEHNR and CDR2 FQNEAQ come from the germline V gene (reference sequence). Trimming removed 7 bases from V and 4 bases from J, with 22 bases in between. The CDR3 runs to 16 residues. The specimen comprised peripheral blood, sampled on day 0 of MenACWY control vaccination. The TCR originated in an adult in good health. V is TRBV7-9 and J is TRBJ2-5; possible D gene TRBD1, 5 bases. The CDR3 DNA is TGTGCCAGCAACTACCCCGGGTGGGGTGGGGCAGAGACCCAGTACTTC. Translated, it gives CASNYPGWGGAETQYF.